This TCR beta chain was identified during a study of early T cells in non-severe SARS-CoV-2 infection (dated by TCRdb to about 2021). For the study in its entirety: Bulk RNA from unsorted whole blood was used for TCR sequencing, so alpha and beta chains could not be paired. The full study reports these points: VDJdb matching was skewed toward anti-spike CD8 responses, so virus-specific expansions were likely underestimated and private and CD4 specificities were missed.

This was a case-control study nested in a cohort of healthcare workers in London, UK, who had nasopharyngeal swab PCR tests and blood samples taken every week. Healthcare workers were recruited during the week of the UK lockdown, between 23 and 31 March 2020, and followed weekly for up to 16 weeks. Inclusive of the bounding cysteine and phenylalanine, the CDR3 is 15 residues long. Just CDR3 DNA is preserved here, 45 bases in frame from base 1. Germline trimming: 6 bases from V, 3 bases from J; junction bases outside gene matches: 8. According to the germline V gene, CDR1 reads SNHLY and CDR2 reads FYNNEI. About this clonotype itself: Its binding antigen is unknown. There are no base qualities to consult, and no much larger clone falls within one base.

The method was 5' RACE. Data came from a NextSeq 500. Unique molecular identifiers were attached to individual cDNA molecules in the TCR library protocol so that sequencing error and PCR bias could be corrected. Sequencing covered both TCR alpha and beta chains, and within each sample the abundances of alpha and beta sequences were tightly co-correlated. From the authors' description of their analysis: V gene, J gene and CDR3 annotation of TCR sequences was performed with Decombinator V4. Expanded TCRs were defined as changing significantly between any two time points under a Poisson model with p below 0.0001. Abundances of TCRs were expressed as counts per million after normalisation to the total number of TCRs sequenced in each sample. MAIT TCRs were defined by TRAV1-2 paired with TRAJ12, TRAJ20 or TRAJ33, and iNKT TCRs by TRAV10 paired with TRAJ18. VDJdb, accessed 1 November 2021, was searched for CMV, EBV and SARS-CoV-2 annotated TCRs, excluding TCRs annotated for multiple antigens. Starting from the raw public reads, TCRdb applied fastp trimming at Q25, assembled clones with MiXCR and retained in-frame beta chains. Every entry covers one CDR3 protein and lists the most common genes and DNA from its rows. It is TCRdb's table, rather than the study itself, that gives the V and J calls and clone size. This sample is represented by some 81,000 distinct CDR3 sequences; about 16% of them were singletons. In total, the top ten clones hold approximately 2.6% of the sample.

Sequenced material: whole blood. The rearrangement joined TRBV2 to TRBJ1-5; TRBD1 matches 7 bases in the middle. The sequence was collected from an adult who was a healthcare worker with PCR-confirmed SARS-CoV-2 infection or an uninfected control (not recorded which). The sequenced DNA is TGTGCCAGCAGAGTCCAGGGGGTCCCCAATCAGCCCCAGCATTTT. Translation gives CASRVQGVPNQPQHF.